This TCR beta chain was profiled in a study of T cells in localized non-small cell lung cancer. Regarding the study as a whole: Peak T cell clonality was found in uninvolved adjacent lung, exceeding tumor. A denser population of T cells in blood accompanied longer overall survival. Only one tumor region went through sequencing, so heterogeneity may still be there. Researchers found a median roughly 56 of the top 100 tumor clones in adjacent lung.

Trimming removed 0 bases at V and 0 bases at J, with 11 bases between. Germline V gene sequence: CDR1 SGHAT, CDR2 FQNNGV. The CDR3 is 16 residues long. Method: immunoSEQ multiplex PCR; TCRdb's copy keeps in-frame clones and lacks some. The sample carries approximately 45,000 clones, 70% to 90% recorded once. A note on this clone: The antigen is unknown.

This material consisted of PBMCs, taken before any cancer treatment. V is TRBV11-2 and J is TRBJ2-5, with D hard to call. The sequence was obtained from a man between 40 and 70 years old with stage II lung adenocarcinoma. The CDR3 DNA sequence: TGTGCCAGCAGCTTAGAGCAAGGAGCGTACCAAGAGACCCAGTACTTC. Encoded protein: CASSLEQGAYQETQYF.